This T cell receptor beta chain was found in a study of blood T cell repertoires in COVID-19. Two consecutive negative NP/OP PCR tests, clearance, or resolved symptoms defined Cohort 3 recovery. Profiling relied on immunoSEQ multiplex PCR, and the TCRdb table lists in-frame clones only, not all of them. The sample lists 300,000 to 350,000 clones; 80% to 90% were seen once. CDR1 is GTSNPN and CDR2 is SVGIG in the germline V gene (reference sequence). This CDR3 is built from 12 residues. Trimming removed 3 bases from V and 8 bases from J, with 10 bases in between. Sequenced sample: PBMCs or T cells enriched from blood (not recorded which). This chain joins TRBV30 and TRBJ1-4; D perhaps matches TRBD1 (6 bases). The source is a man aged 25 to 45 who had recovered from COVID-19. The CDR3 is CAWSFGQEKLFF. The CDR3 nucleotides are TGTGCCTGGAGCTTCGGACAGGAAAAACTGTTTTTT.